One T cell receptor beta chain is described in this entry. The sample comes from a study of blood T cell repertoires in COVID-19. Background on the study: Collection of acute and convalescent COVID-19 samples took place in the United States, Italy and Spain. PBMCs, B-cell-depleted T cells, or T cells provided the cDNA or gDNA that made up the material.

This CDR3 comprises 16 residues. After removal of 5 bases from V and 7 bases from J, the junction contained 9 bases not matched to a gene. Germline values: CDR1 SGHTA, CDR2 FQGNSA. Per the authors' pipeline: Scientists estimated how many nucleated cells there were by amplifying reference gene primers. The assay was immunoSEQ multiplex PCR, and TCRdb's table has in-frame clones only and misses some. V, J and clone size were drawn from that table, and D and trimming were deduced from the DNA. The data contain 200,000 or so clones, more than 85% of them singletons. The sequence came from a man in his sixties or seventies with active or convalescent COVID-19. This rearrangement joins TRBV7-2 to TRBJ1-5; 12 bases are a match to TRBD1. Sequencing was done on a sample of peripheral blood. In nucleotides, the CDR3 is TGTGCCAGCAGCCTCCTATCTGGGACAGGGGGCCAGCCCCAGCATTTT. Its translation: CASSLLSGTGGQPQHF.